Listed below are T cell receptor beta chains from one sample, sequenced in a study of blood T cell repertoires in COVID-19. Sequenced by immunoSEQ multiplex PCR; TCRdb stores in-frame clones only, minus some. The sample lists roughly 190,000 clones; approximately 86% were seen once. The sequenced sample was PBMCs or T cells enriched from blood (not recorded which). These receptors were collected from a woman aged 30 to 39 who had recovered from COVID-19. Both conserved end residues are part of each CDR3. A D gene is named only where the DNA matches it firmly. Size tells how often a clone was seen (once, few, many) or the class of an expanded clone, and some rows leave it out.

>-|TRBV25-1|TRBJ2-1|-
CASRVGGGNEQFF
TGTGCCAGCAGGGTAGGGGGAGGGAATGAGCAGTTCTTC
>TRBD1|TRBV14|TRBJ2-2|-
CASSHQGASYTGELFF
TGTGCCAGCAGCCATCAGGGGGCTTCCTACACCGGGGAGCTGTTTTTT
>TRBD1|TRBV9|TRBJ1-1|once
CASSARTGNTEAFF
TGTGCCAGCAGCGCCCGGACAGGGAACACTGAAGCTTTCTTT
>-|TRBV2|TRBJ2-1|-
CASIGSGSYNEQFF
TGTGCCAGCATTGGTAGCGGTTCCTACAATGAGCAGTTCTTC
>-|TRBV9|TRBJ2-3|-
CASSVDEGERTDTQYF
TGTGCCAGCAGCGTAGACGAGGGGGAAAGAACAGATACGCAGTATTTT
>TRBD2|TRBV14|TRBJ2-7|-
CASSQDISGLAFHEQYF
TGTGCCAGCAGCCAAGATATTTCGGGACTAGCGTTCCACGAGCAGTACTTC
>-|TRBV6-6|TRBJ1-1|-
CASSAPGGNTEAFF
TGTGCCAGCAGTGCTCCGGGAGGGAACACTGAAGCTTTCTTT
>TRBD1|TRBV5-1|TRBJ1-4|-
CASSLGDRGLTNEKLFF
TGCGCCAGCAGCTTGGGTGACAGGGGGCTCACTAATGAAAAACTGTTTTTT
>TRBD2|TRBV6-5|TRBJ2-2|-
CASSSPGLASSGELFF
TGTGCCAGCAGTTCCCCCGGACTAGCAAGTTCCGGGGAGCTGTTTTTT
>TRBD1|TRBV7-6|TRBJ1-1|-
CASSSDRALNTEAFF
TGTGCCAGCAGCTCGGACAGGGCGCTGAACACTGAAGCTTTCTTT
>TRBD1|TRBV6-2/TRBV6-3|TRBJ1-2|few
CASSYEPEGRGNYGYTF
TGTGCCAGCAGTTACGAACCCGAGGGCAGGGGGAACTATGGCTACACCTTC
>TRBD1|TRBV5-8|TRBJ1-4|-
CASSGYRQGVYEKLFF
TGTGCCAGCAGCGGCTACCGACAGGGGGTATATGAAAAACTGTTTTTT
>-|TRBV19|TRBJ1-1|-
CASLGFGESDTEAFF
TGTGCCAGCCTTGGGTTCGGGGAGTCGGACACTGAAGCTTTCTTT
>-|TRBV24-1|TRBJ2-1|-
CATSDLGTGTVSYNEQFF
TGTGCCACCAGTGATTTGGGGACCGGGACTGTCTCCTACAATGAGCAGTTCTTC
>-|TRBV5-6|TRBJ1-1|-
CASSLEQLNTEAFF
TGTGCCAGCAGCTTGGAACAACTGAACACTGAAGCTTTCTTT
>-|TRBV11-3|TRBJ1-6|-
CASSFNTLYNSPLHF
TGTGCCAGCAGCTTCAACACCCTCTATAATTCACCCCTCCACTTT
>-|TRBV7-3|TRBJ2-5|-
CASSLYGIPRETQYF
TGTGCCAGCAGCTTATACGGGATCCCTCGAGAGACCCAGTACTTC
>-|TRBV29-1|TRBJ1-1|-
CSVDRGSQAAFF
TGCAGCGTTGATCGGGGGAGTCAGGCAGCTTTCTTT
>-|TRBV6-5|TRBJ2-2|-
CASRRWRSNTGELFF
TGTGCCAGCAGACGGTGGAGGTCGAACACCGGGGAGCTGTTTTTT
>-|TRBV28|TRBJ1-1|-
CASSVERRGTEAFF
TGTGCCAGCAGCGTCGAGCGCAGAGGCACTGAAGCTTTCTTT
>TRBD2|TRBV6-5|TRBJ2-5|-
CASSKAGQETQYF
TGTGCCAGCAGCAAAGCGGGACAAGAGACCCAGTACTTC
>TRBD1|TRBV5-1|TRBJ1-3|-
CASSSSGTAGNTIYF
TGCGCCAGCAGCTCATCCGGGACAGCTGGAAACACCATATATTTT
>TRBD1|TRBV19|TRBJ1-5|-
CASSTIRQGAYNQPQHF
TGTGCCAGTAGTACCATTCGACAGGGGGCGTATAATCAGCCCCAGCATTTT
>-|TRBV20-1|TRBJ2-3|-
CSASPDRGMTDTQYF
TGCAGTGCTAGTCCCGACCGGGGTATGACAGATACGCAGTATTTT
>-|TRBV2|TRBJ2-5|once
CASSGAGVAQETQYF
TGTGCCAGCAGTGGGGCAGGGGTTGCACAAGAGACCCAGTACTTC
>-|TRBV18|TRBJ1-6|few
CASSPPLRGYNSPLHF
TGTGCCAGCTCACCACCGCTAAGAGGGTACAATTCACCCCTCCACTTT
>-|TRBV2|TRBJ2-5|-
CASSEAQSSFRSETQYF
TGTGCCAGCAGTGAAGCTCAGTCTAGCTTCAGGTCAGAGACCCAGTACTTC
>TRBD2|TRBV7-2|TRBJ2-7|-
CASSSAGTSGISYEQYF
TGTGCCAGCAGCTCAGCCGGGACTAGCGGGATCTCCTACGAGCAGTACTTC
>TRBD1|TRBV5-6|TRBJ1-1|-
CASSPLGTGGTEAFF
TGTGCCAGCAGCCCCCTCGGGACAGGGGGCACTGAAGCTTTCTTT
>-|TRBV18|TRBJ2-1|once
CASSPPRGSYNEQFF
TGTGCCAGCTCACCACCCCGGGGCTCCTACAATGAGCAGTTCTTC
>-|TRBV27|TRBJ2-7|-
CASSLSPTGRSYEQYF
TGTGCCAGCAGTTTATCCCCAACGGGAAGGTCCTACGAGCAGTACTTC
>-|TRBV18|TRBJ1-4|-
CASSPMAGDSTNEKLFF
TGTGCCAGCTCACCAATGGCCGGAGACTCAACTAATGAAAAACTGTTTTTT